Following are 27 T cell receptor beta chains from one sample sequenced in a study of CD8+ T cells in alopecia areata. RNA was extracted and reverse transcribed into cDNA as the sequencing template. TCRdb's copy holds only in-frame clones and misses some; the assay was immunoSEQ multiplex PCR. Among some 110,000 clones listed, 35% to 45% were seen once. Sequencing was performed on CD4+ T cells sorted from blood. All receptors derive from a human donor with alopecia areata.

This clone was seen a few times. The genes are TRBV18 and TRBJ2-7, with 8 bases matching TRBD1. This CDR3 spans 15 amino acids. The V gene end was trimmed by 3 bases and the J gene end by 2 bases; junction bases not matched to a gene: 6. Germline loops: CDR1 KGHSH, CDR2 LQKENI. For the CDR3, the DNA is TGTGCCAGCTCACCGGGACAGGAAAAGGCCTACGAGCAGTACTTC. Encoded protein: CASSPGQEKAYEQYF.

This clone was detected only a few times. The chain employs TRBV4-1 and TRBJ2-7, with D perhaps TRBD1 or TRBD2 (5 bases each). The germline V gene encodes CDR1 MGHRA and CDR2 YSYEKL. V gave up 5 bases and J gave up 2 bases, with 16 bases separating them. The CDR3 contains 15 residues. This chain's CDR3 is CASSETGTAAYEQYF. The CDR3, as DNA: TGCGCCAGCAGCGAGACTGGGACGGCAGCCTACGAGCAGTACTTC.

This clone was found a few times. The gene calls are TRBV18 and TRBJ2-1, with no clear D. Trimming shortened V by 4 bases and J by 2 bases, and 12 bases separated the two germline ends. This CDR3 is 15 amino acids long. Germline assignment: CDR1 KGHSH and CDR2 LQKENI. CDR3 sequence reads: CASSLIQGTYNEQFF. CDR3 sequence (DNA): TGTGCCAGCTCACTAATACAAGGGACCTACAATGAGCAGTTCTTC.

J is TRBJ2-2 and V is TRBV28; TRBD2 might be the D (5 bases). V was trimmed by 4 bases and J by 2 bases, leaving 5 bases between them. Germline CDR1 is MDHEN and CDR2 is SYDVKM. The CDR3 is 13 residues long. The CDR3 sequence: CASSWTNTGELFF. CDR3 DNA sequence: TGTGCCAGCAGTTGGACTAACACCGGGGAGCTGTTTTTT.

The sample holds a few counts of this clone. The chain is built from TRBV7-9 and TRBJ2-1; tentative D call: TRBD2 (6 bases). The CDR3 covers 14 residues. Trimming cost V 4 bases and J 1 base, with 8 bases left between them. Germline assignment: CDR1 SEHNR and CDR2 FQNEAQ (reference sequence). CDR3 nucleotide sequence: TGTGCCAGCAGCTCGGCGGGGTCCTACAATGAGCAGTTCTTC. It codes for CASSSAGSYNEQFF.

This chain uses TRBV27 with TRBJ2-3; 7 nucleotides align to TRBD1. V shed 10 bases and J 2 bases; nucleotides not matched to a gene: 9. The CDR3 loop spans 14 amino acids. Germline CDR1 reads MNHEY; CDR2 reads SMNVEV (reference sequence). CDR3: CATSGQAYTDTQYF. CDR3 bases: TGTGCCACCTCCGGACAGGCCTACACAGATACGCAGTATTTT.

This chain uses TRBV7-3 with TRBJ2-5; 7 bases are shared with TRBD2. This CDR3 comprises 13 residues. Looked up from germline, CDR1 is SGHTA and CDR2 is FQGTGA. With V trimmed by 3 bases and J by 5 bases, 3 bases remained unmatched. CDR3 in amino acids: CASSLGGMETQYF. For the CDR3, the DNA is TGTGCCAGCAGCTTGGGGGGGATGGAGACCCAGTACTTC.

V is TRBV18 and J is TRBJ2-3, with 12 bases identical to TRBD1. J lost 3 bases, V lost 3 bases, and 1 base had no gene match. Germline CDR1 KGHSH, CDR2 LQKENI. The CDR3 length is 15 residues. CDR3 protein: CASSPGQGATDTQYF. The CDR3 bases are TGTGCCAGCTCACCGGGACAGGGGGCAACAGATACGCAGTATTTT.

The chain employs TRBV7-2 and TRBJ2-7, with 13 bases lining up with TRBD2. The V gene's germline CDR1 is SGHTA and CDR2 FQGNSA. The J segment lost 0 bases and the V segment lost 5 bases, leaving 10 bases of the junction unmatched. The CDR3 length is 18 residues. The CDR3 reads CASSRTSGSADSSYEQYF. Here the CDR3 DNA reads TGTGCCAGCAGCCGGACTAGCGGGAGTGCCGATAGCTCCTACGAGCAGTACTTC. Based on the CDR3 plus reference TRBV7-2 and TRBJ2-7, the full variable domain is GAGVSQSPSNKVTEKGKDVELRCDPISGHTALYWYRQSLGQGLEFLIYFQGNSAPDKSGLPSDRFSAERTGGSVSTLTIQRTQQEDSAVYLCASSRTSGSADSSYEQYFGPGTRLTVT.

This clone came up a few times. The rearrangement uses TRBV29-1 and TRBJ1-1; D is unclear. The CDR3 totals 14 residues. Germline V lookup: CDR1 SQVTM, CDR2 ANQGSEA. The CDR3 spells CSGAGESYSAEAFF. CDR3 nucleotides: TGCAGTGGCGCCGGGGAGTCTTATAGCGCTGAAGCTTTCTTT.

This chain links TRBV5-1 with TRBJ2-3; TRBD2 agrees at 9 bases. Germline assignment: CDR1 SGHRS and CDR2 YFSETQ. V gave up 0 bases and J gave up 1 base; unmatched junction bases: 3. The CDR3 loop spans 16 amino acids. The DNA of the CDR3 is TGCGCCAGCAGCTTGGGTGCTAGCGGGGGCACAGATACGCAGTATTTT. Its protein product is CASSLGASGGTDTQYF. Supplemented by reference TRBV5-1 and TRBJ2-3, the full variable domain reads KAGVTQTPRYLIKTRGQQVTLSCSPISGHRSVSWYQQTPGQGLQFLFEYFSETQRNKGNFPGRFSGRQFSNSRSEMNVSTLELGDSALYLCASSLGASGGTDTQYFGPGTRLTVL.

The genes are TRBV7-9 and TRBJ1-5; D is ambiguous. Per the germline V gene, CDR1 is SEHNR and CDR2 is FQNEAQ (reference sequence). With 2 bases removed from V and 6 bases from J, the gap between germline ends came to 8 bases. The CDR3 loop spans 13 amino acids. DNA of the CDR3: TGTGCCAGCAGCTTATTACATGGTCAGCCCCAGCATTTT. Amino acids: CASSLLHGQPQHF.

The genes are TRBV7-2 and TRBJ2-7; a weak D match, TRBD2 (6 bases). The V end was cut by 4 bases, the J end by 0 bases, with 10 bases between. The CDR3 extends over 14 amino acids. CDR1 is SGHTA and CDR2 is FQGNSA in the germline V gene. The CDR3 nucleotides are TGTGCCAGCAGCTCGGGGGTATCCTCCTACGAGCAGTACTTC. Amino acid sequence: CASSSGVSSYEQYF. Complete variable domain (other parts from reference TRBV7-2 and TRBJ2-7): GAGVSQSPSNKVTEKGKDVELRCDPISGHTALYWYRQSLGQGLEFLIYFQGNSAPDKSGLPSDRFSAERTGGSVSTLTIQRTQQEDSAVYLCASSSGVSSYEQYFGPGTRLTVT.

The chain has TRBV11-2 and TRBJ2-1; D ambiguous. The CDR3 consists of 12 residues. Trimming shortened V by 4 bases and J by 11 bases, and 12 bases separated the two germline ends. CDR1 is SGHAT and CDR2 is FQNNGV in the germline V gene. The CDR3 nucleotides read TGTGCCAGCAGCTCTCGGGCCTCAAAGCAGTTCTTC. Protein: CASSSRASKQFF.

This clone appeared a few times. J is TRBJ2-2 and V is TRBV2; 9 bases fit TRBD1. The CDR3 loop spans 15 amino acids. CDR1 SNHLY and CDR2 FYNNEI come from the germline V gene. V gave up 4 bases and J gave up 7 bases; unmatched junction bases: 7. The CDR3 protein is CASSGTGQGGGELFF. CDR3 coding DNA: TGTGCCAGCAGTGGGACGGGACAGGGTGGCGGGGAGCTGTTTTTT.

This clone appeared a few times. The chain has TRBV28 and TRBJ2-5; no clear D. V dropped 2 bases and J dropped 8 bases, with 9 bases sitting between them. The germline V gene has CDR1 MDHEN and CDR2 SYDVKM. This CDR3 region has 12 residues. The CDR3 DNA is TGTGCCAGCAGTTTAGGTCAGGCCACCCAGTACTTC. Translated, it gives CASSLGQATQYF.

This clone showed up just a few times. The V call is TRBV7-9, the J call TRBJ2-1, with D uncertain. Germline V gene sequence: CDR1 SEHNR, CDR2 FQNEAQ (reference sequence). With 5 bases removed from V and 0 bases from J, the gap between germline ends came to 8 bases. The CDR3 spans 14 residues. Written as DNA, the CDR3 is TGTGCCAGCAGCCCCCCGAACTCCTACAATGAGCAGTTCTTC. Translation: CASSPPNSYNEQFF.

J is TRBJ2-5 and V is TRBV30; 7 bases line up with TRBD2. Trimming cost V 0 bases and J 5 bases; bases outside gene matches: 6. Germline V gene data show CDR1 as GTSNPN and CDR2 as SVGIG (reference sequence). The CDR3 is 14 residues long. The CDR3 sequence is CAWSVGGSGETQYF. For the CDR3, the DNA is TGTGCCTGGAGTGTCGGCGGGAGTGGGGAGACCCAGTACTTC.

On this clone itself: A much larger clone differs from this one at a single base, so this may be a read error. J is TRBJ2-7 and V is TRBV7-6; no definite D call. Germline CDR1 reads SGHVS; CDR2 reads FNYEAQ. The CDR3 extends over 11 amino acids. With 5 bases removed from V and 0 bases from J, the gap between germline ends came to 2 bases. The CDR3 sequence: CASSRSYEQYF. The CDR3 DNA is TGTGCCAGCAGCCGCTCCTACGAGCAGTACTTC.

The J gene is TRBJ2-3, the V gene TRBV29-1; tentative D call: TRBD2 (6 bases). V lost 4 bases to trimming and J lost 5 bases, with 13 bases between them. The length of the CDR3 is 13 residues. CDR1 is SQVTM, CDR2 ANQGSEA, per germline. In nucleotides, the CDR3 is TGCAGCGTTGGTAGCGGCAGAGGAGATACGCAGTATTTT. Its translation is CSVGSGRGDTQYF.

The chain uses TRBV14 and TRBJ2-7; D remains unclear. This CDR3 spans 13 amino acids. Trimming took off 3 bases at V and 6 bases at J, with 12 bases between the two ends. Germline CDR1 is SGHDN and CDR2 is FVKESK. The CDR3 nucleotides read TGTGCCAGCAGCCACCCCAGGTACGGCGAGCAGTACTTC. Amino acids: CASSHPRYGEQYF.

By sample fraction, this clone is medium-sized. This rearrangement joins TRBV18 to TRBJ1-1; the match to TRBD1 covers 8 bases. CDR1 and CDR2 (germline): KGHSH, LQKENI. The CDR3 has 13 amino acids. With 3 bases clipped from V and 3 bases from J, the junction kept 0 bases outside the gene matches. The CDR3 sequence: CASSPTGDTEAFF. In DNA, the CDR3 is TGTGCCAGCTCACCGACAGGGGACACTGAAGCTTTCTTT.

The genes are TRBV2 and TRBJ2-2; the D gene could be TRBD1 or TRBD2 (5 bases each). The germline V gene encodes CDR1 SNHLY and CDR2 FYNNEI. The CDR3 extends over 13 amino acids. Between the trimmed V and J ends, which lost 5 bases and 3 bases, there was a span of 7 bases. CDR3 DNA sequence: TGTGCCAGCAGTTTGGGACACACCGGGGAGCTGTTTTTT. Its translation: CASSLGHTGELFF. Based on the CDR3 plus reference TRBV2 and TRBJ2-2, the full variable domain is EPEVTQTPSHQVTQMGQEVILRCVPISNHLYFYWYRQILGQKVEFLVSFYNNEISEKSEIFDDQFSVERPDGSNFTLKIRSTKLEDSAMYFCASSLGHTGELFFGEGSRLTVL.

This chain links TRBV6-6 with TRBJ1-2, with 8 bases matching TRBD1. In germline, CDR1 is MNHNY, CDR2 SVGAGI (reference sequence). The V and J ends lost 2 bases and 6 bases, in that order; junction bases with no gene match: 5. The CDR3 totals 14 residues. CDR3 DNA sequence: TGTGCCAGCAGTTACGATTCAGGGGGCGATGGCTACACCTTC. Translated, it gives CASSYDSGGDGYTF.

This clone was counted between two and nine times. No conserved phenylalanine or tryptophan ends this CDR3, so it is likely a read error. Because the CDR3's place on the DNA is in doubt, the DNA is left out and the CDR3 is given as listed by TCRdb. V is TRBV5-6 and J is TRBJ2-3; TRBD2 is the table's D call, not checked against the DNA. The length of the CDR3 is 15 amino acids, counting both ends. Looked up from germline, CDR1 is SGHDT and CDR2 is YYEEEE. CDR3 amino acids: CASSSVHGAKTHLFE.

This chain links TRBV19 with TRBJ2-7; perhaps TRBD2 as D (5 bases). Germline V gene data show CDR1 as LNHDA and CDR2 as SQIVND (reference sequence). V was clipped by 3 bases and J by 6 bases, with 15 bases between them. This CDR3 contains 14 residues. CDR3 bases: TGTGCCAGTAGTATGGCAGGCCTGGGGAGCGAGCAGTACTTC. It yields the protein CASSMAGLGSEQYF.

This clone was picked up one time. V gene TRBV5-1 combines with J gene TRBJ1-5; D gene ambiguous. Deletions cut 6 bases from V and 5 bases from J, with 12 bases between. The CDR3 is 13 residues long. Germline V CDR1 and CDR2: SGHRS, YFSETQ. CDR3 amino acids: CASKGGEDQPQHF. The DNA of the CDR3 is TGCGCCAGCAAGGGCGGAGAAGATCAGCCCCAGCATTTT.